This T cell receptor beta chain was documented in a study of human T cells and chemical hapten exposure. About the study: Subjects had 2% DPC placed on roughly 2 cm by roughly 2 cm of upper inner arm skin for sensitization.

Study conclusions and caveats: Relative to control repertoires, expanded TCRs gave rise to significantly more large CDR3 similarity clusters. PT1 expanded TCR counts correlated positively with patch test score.

Time point described: patch test 2, 6 weeks after DPC sensitization. The treatment was: therapeutic diphenylcyclopropenone sensitization with weekly scalp DPC. The authors extracted total RNA from unfractionated whole blood. CDR1 MNHNY and CDR2 SVGAGI come from the germline V gene (reference sequence). With 7 bases removed from V and 1 base from J, the gap between germline ends came to 14 bases. There are 15 residues in the CDR3. In TCRdb, the RACE reads were re-called with MiXCR into one record per CDR3 protein. The sample contains approximately 120,000 distinct CDR3 sequences, more than 7% of which appear only once. Turning to this clonotype: No antigen is known for it.

The clonotype originates from a woman between 40 and 50 years old with alopecia areata. Some clones in this sample may be carry-over from other donors' samples. The chain links TRBV6-6 to TRBJ2-1; D might be TRBD1 (6 bases). The sequencing here drew on whole blood, taken in connection with sensitization to the hapten diphenylcyclopropenone (DPC). The CDR3 spells CASTPLQGSYNEQFF. For the CDR3, the DNA is TGTGCCAGCACCCCTCTGCAGGGGTCCTACAATGAGCAGTTCTTC.